This TCR beta chain is drawn from a study of T cell responses to AZD1222 COVID-19 vaccine. Study summary: Investigators merged groups given second doses at roughly 4 or roughly 12 weeks. Findings and limits, study-wide: Increased Spike-specific TCR breadth and depth were observed after two AZD1222 doses. CD4 TCRs linked to vaccination spanned spike, dominating at 160-218 and 743-854. Repertoire sampling occurred only after the peak T cell response.

This CDR3 is built from 14 residues. Germline V CDR1 and CDR2: SGHRS, YFSETQ. Trimming at V came to 3 bases and at J to 8 bases, leaving 8 bases not matched to a gene. The data were produced by immunoSEQ multiplex PCR, yet TCRdb's version contains in-frame clones alone and is incomplete. The sample shows under 140,000 clones, about four fifths of them seen only once. Regarding this clone: No antigen is known for it.

The receptor comes from an adult in good health. The genes are TRBV5-1 and TRBJ1-2, with 9 bases lining up with TRBD1. The sample consisted of peripheral blood, taken on day 0 of AZD1222 vaccination. CDR3 sequence (DNA): TGCGCCAGCAGCTGGGGGACAGGGAGTCGCGGCTACACCTTC. The encoded protein is CASSWGTGSRGYTF.